The present TCR beta chain was sequenced within a study of response to subunit inactivated influenza vaccine. In TCRdb, the RT-PCR reads were re-called with MiXCR into one record per CDR3 protein. The sample consists of 800,000 or so distinct CDR3 sequences, over 20% of them appearing once. Study-wide results and caveats: Seasonal influenza vaccination, on each occasion, was suggested by the authors to recruit few new T cells.

The CDR3 spans 16 residues. Germline CDR1 DFQATT, CDR2 SNEGSKA (reference sequence). V was cut by 1 base and J by 0 bases, with 13 bases left in between. As concerns this clonotype: No antigen is known for it.

The sequences come from PBMCs from blood, collected 4 to 6 days after vaccination. This chain joins TRBV20-1 and TRBJ2-1; perhaps D is TRBD1 or TRBD2 (5 bases each). This TCR was recovered from a man between 50 and 59 years old who received an inactivated influenza vaccine. The CDR3 DNA follows: TGCAGTGCTAGAGGGTATGGGGGAACCTCCTACAATGAGCAGTTCTTC. Translated, it gives CSARGYGGTSYNEQFF.